The 14 T cell receptor beta chains in this list originate from one sample, sequenced in a study of blood T cell repertoires in COVID-19. Measured with immunoSEQ multiplex PCR; TCRdb has only the in-frame clones, and not every one. The sample shows over 80,000 clones, approximately 79% of them seen only once. The sample consisted of peripheral blood. These receptors all come from a man between 70 and 80 years old with COVID-19, enrolled during active disease.

The V call is TRBV7-8, the J call TRBJ2-1; 7 bases are a match to TRBD2. J gave up 4 bases and V 2 bases, and 8 bases lay outside the gene matches. The CDR3 extends over 16 amino acids. Germline values: CDR1 SGHVS, CDR2 FQNEAQ. CDR3 DNA sequence: TGTGCCAGCAGCTTAAACGCCCTAGCGGCTTACAATGAGCAGTTCTTC. Amino acids: CASSLNALAAYNEQFF.

The chain combines TRBV5-6 with TRBJ1-5, with a tentative D call TRBD1 (5 bases). Deletions cut 1 base from V and 7 bases from J, with 18 bases between. The CDR3 covers 16 residues. Germline V gene lookup returns CDR1 SGHDT and CDR2 YYEEEE. The CDR3 is CASSLFAQAEWQPQHF. DNA of the CDR3: TGTGCCAGCAGCTTGTTCGCACAGGCGGAATGGCAGCCCCAGCATTTT.

A few counts support this clone. Additional DNA sequences in this sample encode the identical CDR3. The chain recombines TRBV7-2 with TRBJ1-3, with a possible D match to TRBD1 (6 bases). The CDR3 is made up of 14 amino acids. The ends were cut back, 1 base at V and 2 bases at J, with 6 bases in the middle. From germline, CDR1 is SGHTA and CDR2 FQGNSA. This CDR3 is CASSLDRAGNTIYF. Here the CDR3 DNA reads TGTGCCAGCAGCTTAGACAGGGCTGGAAACACCATATATTTT.

This clone was found a few times. This chain uses TRBV19 with TRBJ2-1, with TRBD2 matching over 9 bases. The CDR3 length is 14 residues. V dropped 10 bases and J dropped 8; count of bases not matched to a gene: 12. CDR1 is LNHDA and CDR2 is SQIVND in the germline V gene (reference sequence). As DNA, the CDR3 is TGTGCCACCGAGGGACTAGCTGAGAGGGATGAGCAGTTCTTC. This sequence encodes CATEGLAERDEQFF.

The rearrangement joins TRBV2 to TRBJ2-3; possibly TRBD2 for D (6 bases). This CDR3 is built from 15 residues. CDR1 is SNHLY, CDR2 FYNNEI, per germline. Trimming removed 7 bases at V and 0 bases at J, with 14 bases between. This CDR3 reads CASKGGTASTDTQYF. Here the CDR3 DNA reads TGTGCCAGCAAGGGCGGGACCGCTAGCACAGATACGCAGTATTTT.

The chain uses TRBV19 and TRBJ1-2; 7 nucleotides agree with TRBD1. The CDR3 contains 13 residues. V lost 6 bases to trimming and J lost 2 bases; unmatched junction nucleotides: 3. CDR1 is LNHDA, CDR2 SQIVND, per germline (reference sequence). The CDR3 region has the DNA TGTGCCAGTAGAAGACAGGGAAACTATGGCTACACCTTC. Residues: CASRRQGNYGYTF.

The V gene is TRBV20-1, the J gene TRBJ2-7, with 11 bases identical to TRBD1. The germline V gene has CDR1 DFQATT and CDR2 SNEGSKA (reference sequence). V lost 4 bases, J lost 6 bases, and 8 bases stayed unmatched. This CDR3 has 14 residues. CDR3 nucleotide sequence: TGCAGTGCTATTGACGGACAGGGGGCATCCGAGCAGTACTTC. The encoded protein is CSAIDGQGASEQYF.

The J gene is TRBJ2-7, the V gene TRBV5-5; perhaps TRBD1 as D (5 bases). V was pared by 0 bases and J by 4 bases, with 8 bases between. Per the germline V gene, CDR1 is SGHKS and CDR2 is YYEKEE (reference sequence). The length of the CDR3 is 13 residues. The CDR3 sequence: CASSLGPGYEQYF. The CDR3 bases are TGTGCCAGCAGCTTGGGCCCAGGGTACGAGCAGTACTTC. Filled out from reference TRBV5-5 and TRBJ2-7, the complete variable domain reads DAGVTQSPTHLIKTRGQQVTLRCSPISGHKSVSWYQQVLGQGPQFIFQYYEKEERGRGNFPDRFSARQFPNYSSELNVNALLLGDSALYLCASSLGPGYEQYFGPGTRLTVT.

For the CDR3, the DNA is TGTGCCAGCAGTCGACTAGCGGGCCCTTCCTACGAGCAGTACTTC. Translation: CASSRLAGPSYEQYF. The chain combines TRBV5-6 with TRBJ2-7; 10 positions match TRBD2. The length of the CDR3 is 15 residues. From germline, CDR1 is SGHDT and CDR2 YYEEEE. V dropped 5 bases and J dropped 1; count of bases not matched to a gene: 6.

This rearrangement joins TRBV7-6 to TRBJ2-1, with 7 positions matching TRBD1. The V gene end was trimmed by 5 bases and the J gene end by 3 bases; junction bases not matched to a gene: 7. The CDR3 extends over 15 amino acids. CDR1 is SGHVS and CDR2 is FNYEAQ in the germline V gene. CDR3 bases: TGTGCCAGCAGCCTCGGGGCAGGGGGCTACAATGAGCAGTTCTTC. Amino acid sequence: CASSLGAGGYNEQFF.

This clone has only one observation. The V and J genes are TRBV27 and TRBJ1-5; 9 nucleotides match TRBD1. V shed 3 bases, J shed 2 bases, and the junction held 8 bases outside the gene matches. The CDR3 totals 17 residues. Germline V gene sequence: CDR1 MNHEY, CDR2 SMNVEV (reference sequence). CDR3 protein: CASSLFGTGNRNQPQHF. The CDR3 coding sequence is TGTGCCAGCAGTTTGTTCGGGACAGGGAATCGCAATCAGCCCCAGCATTTT.

V gene TRBV11-2 combines with J gene TRBJ2-2, with 7 bases lining up with TRBD1. The J segment lost 0 bases and the V segment lost 0 bases, leaving 4 bases of the junction unmatched. Germline V gene sequence: CDR1 SGHAT, CDR2 FQNNGV. The CDR3 runs 17 residues. DNA of the CDR3: TGTGCCAGCAGCTTAGATAGGGGGCGGGCGAACACCGGGGAGCTGTTTTTT. Translation gives CASSLDRGRANTGELFF.

This chain links TRBV10-2 with TRBJ2-1, with 14 bases aligning to TRBD2. Germline trimming cut 6 bases from V and 6 bases from J; bases unmatched to any gene: 28. Germline assignment: CDR1 WSHSY and CDR2 SAAADI. CDR3 length: 23 residues. The CDR3 loop is CASSLPTGGTRGLAGGSGNEQFF. The CDR3 DNA reads TGCGCCAGCAGCCTCCCAACTGGGGGGACCCGAGGACTAGCGGGAGGTTCTGGCAATGAGCAGTTCTTC.

The chain links TRBV7-2 to TRBJ1-1; 8 positions match TRBD1. Trimming took 2 bases from V and 4 from J; bases not matched to a gene: 3. Per the germline V gene, CDR1 is SGHTA and CDR2 is FQGNSA. The CDR3 contains 14 residues. CDR3 nucleotides: TGTGCCAGCAGCTTATTAGGACAGGGCACTGAAGCTTTCTTT. It yields the protein CASSLLGQGTEAFF.